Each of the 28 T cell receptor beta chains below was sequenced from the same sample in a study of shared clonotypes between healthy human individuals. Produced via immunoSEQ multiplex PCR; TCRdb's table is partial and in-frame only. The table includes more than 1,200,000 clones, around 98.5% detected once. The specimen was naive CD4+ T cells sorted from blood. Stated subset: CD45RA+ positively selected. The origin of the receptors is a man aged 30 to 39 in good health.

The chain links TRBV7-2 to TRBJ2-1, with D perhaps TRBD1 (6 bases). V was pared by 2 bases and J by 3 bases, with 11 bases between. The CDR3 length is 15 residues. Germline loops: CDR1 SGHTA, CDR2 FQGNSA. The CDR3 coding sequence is TGTGCCAGCAGCTTATTTGAGGACAGCTACAATGAGCAGTTCTTC. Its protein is CASSLFEDSYNEQFF.

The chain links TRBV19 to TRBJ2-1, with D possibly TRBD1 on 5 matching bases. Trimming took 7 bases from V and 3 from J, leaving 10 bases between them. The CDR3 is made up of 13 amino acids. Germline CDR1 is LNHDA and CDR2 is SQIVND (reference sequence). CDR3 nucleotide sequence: TGTGCCAGTAACCCAACAGGCTACAATGAGCAGTTCTTC. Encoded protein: CASNPTGYNEQFF.

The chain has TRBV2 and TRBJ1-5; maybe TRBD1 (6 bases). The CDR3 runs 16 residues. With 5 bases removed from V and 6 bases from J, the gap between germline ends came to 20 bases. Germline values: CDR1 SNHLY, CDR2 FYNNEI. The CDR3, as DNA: TGTGCCAGCAGTTCCTTAGATCAGGGGATCACTCAGCCCCAGCATTTT. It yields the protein CASSSLDQGITQPQHF.

Here the CDR3 DNA reads TGCAGCGTGGAATCTACAGGGGCGGTTGAGCAGTTCTTC. Translation gives CSVESTGAVEQFF. The chain employs TRBV29-1 and TRBJ2-1; 7 bases map to TRBD1. The ends lost 6 bases at V and 9 bases at J; junction bases unmatched: 11. The germline V gene encodes CDR1 SQVTM and CDR2 ANQGSEA. CDR3 length: 13 amino acids.

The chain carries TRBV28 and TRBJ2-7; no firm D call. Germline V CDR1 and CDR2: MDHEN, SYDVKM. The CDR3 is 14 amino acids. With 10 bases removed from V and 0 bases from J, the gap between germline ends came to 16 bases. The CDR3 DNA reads TGTGCCATTAATACTCGCCGGAGCTCCTACGAGCAGTACTTC. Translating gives CAINTRRSSYEQYF.

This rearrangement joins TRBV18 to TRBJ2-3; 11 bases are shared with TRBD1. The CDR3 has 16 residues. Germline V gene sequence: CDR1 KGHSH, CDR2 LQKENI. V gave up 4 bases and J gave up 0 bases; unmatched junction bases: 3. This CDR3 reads CASSRGDRGSTDTQYF. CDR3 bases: TGTGCCAGCTCACGCGGGGACAGGGGGAGCACAGATACGCAGTATTTT.

Here the CDR3 DNA reads TGCGCCAGCAGCTTGTCCCGGATACCGGATACGCAGTATTTT. Protein sequence: CASSLSRIPDTQYF. This rearrangement joins TRBV5-1 to TRBJ2-3; the D is unclear. Trimming stripped 1 base from V and 6 bases from J, with 12 bases between. The CDR3 contains 14 residues. Germline CDR1 SGHRS, CDR2 YFSETQ.

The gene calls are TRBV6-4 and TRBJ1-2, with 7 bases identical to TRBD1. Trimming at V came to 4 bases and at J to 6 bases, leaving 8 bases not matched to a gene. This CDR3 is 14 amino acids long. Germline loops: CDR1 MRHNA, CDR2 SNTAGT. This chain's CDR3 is CASSARTGVNGYTF. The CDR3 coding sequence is TGTGCCAGCAGTGCCAGGACAGGAGTAAATGGCTACACCTTC.

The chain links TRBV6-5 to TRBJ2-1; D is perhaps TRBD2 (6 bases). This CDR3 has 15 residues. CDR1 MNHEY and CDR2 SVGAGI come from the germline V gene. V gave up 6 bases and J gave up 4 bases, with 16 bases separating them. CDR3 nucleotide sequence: TGTGCCAGCAGCTATACGGGGGTCCAATACAATGAGCAGTTCTTC. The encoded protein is CASSYTGVQYNEQFF.

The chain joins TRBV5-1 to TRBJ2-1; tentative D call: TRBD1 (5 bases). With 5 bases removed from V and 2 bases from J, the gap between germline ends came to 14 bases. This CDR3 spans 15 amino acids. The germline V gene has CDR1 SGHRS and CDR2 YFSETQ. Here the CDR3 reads CASRVGIGAYNEQFF. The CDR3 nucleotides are TGCGCCAGCAGGGTGGGTATAGGGGCCTACAATGAGCAGTTCTTC.

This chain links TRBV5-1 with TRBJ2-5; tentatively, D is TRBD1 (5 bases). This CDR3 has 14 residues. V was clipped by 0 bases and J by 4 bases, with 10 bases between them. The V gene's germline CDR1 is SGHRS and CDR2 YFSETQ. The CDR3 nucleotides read TGCGCCAGCAGCTTGGGGGGCTGGGGAGAGACCCAGTACTTC. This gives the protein CASSLGGWGETQYF.

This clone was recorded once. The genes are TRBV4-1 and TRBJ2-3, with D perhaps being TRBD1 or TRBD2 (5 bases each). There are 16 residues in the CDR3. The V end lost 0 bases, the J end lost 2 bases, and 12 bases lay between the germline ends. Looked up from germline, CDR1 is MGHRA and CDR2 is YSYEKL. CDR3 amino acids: CASSQDSRGLTDTQYF. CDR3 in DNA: TGCGCCAGCAGCCAAGATTCACGGGGCCTCACAGATACGCAGTATTTT.

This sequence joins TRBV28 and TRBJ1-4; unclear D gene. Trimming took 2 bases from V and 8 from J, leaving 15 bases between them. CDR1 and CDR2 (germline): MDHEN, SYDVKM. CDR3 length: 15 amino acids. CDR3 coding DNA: TGTGCCAGCAGTTTAGTTAGCCGGGCGGGGGAAAAACTGTTTTTT. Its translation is CASSLVSRAGEKLFF.

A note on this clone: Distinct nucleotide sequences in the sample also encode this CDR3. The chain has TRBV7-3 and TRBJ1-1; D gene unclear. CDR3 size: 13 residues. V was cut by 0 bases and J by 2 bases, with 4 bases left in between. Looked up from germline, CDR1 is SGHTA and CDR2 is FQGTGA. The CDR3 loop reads CASSLTGNTEAFF. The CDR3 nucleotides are TGTGCCAGCAGCTTAACAGGAAACACTGAAGCTTTCTTT.

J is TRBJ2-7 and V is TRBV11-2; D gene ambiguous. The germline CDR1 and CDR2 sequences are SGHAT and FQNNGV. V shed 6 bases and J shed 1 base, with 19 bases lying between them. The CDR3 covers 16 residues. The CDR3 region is CASRSYGRLGSYEQYF. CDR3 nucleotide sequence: TGTGCCAGCAGGTCCTATGGACGGCTAGGGTCCTACGAGCAGTACTTC.

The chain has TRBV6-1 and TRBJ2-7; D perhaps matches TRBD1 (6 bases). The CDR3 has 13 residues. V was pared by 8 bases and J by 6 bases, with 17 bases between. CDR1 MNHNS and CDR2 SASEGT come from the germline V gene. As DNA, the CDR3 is TGTGCCAGCGTACTCAGACAGGAAGGCGAGCAGTACTTC. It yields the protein CASVLRQEGEQYF.

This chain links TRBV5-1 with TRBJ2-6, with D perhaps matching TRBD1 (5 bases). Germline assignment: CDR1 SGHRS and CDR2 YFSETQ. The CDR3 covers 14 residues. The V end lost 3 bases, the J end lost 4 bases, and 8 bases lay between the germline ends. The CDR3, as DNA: TGCGCCAGCAGCTCCAGGGCCGGGGCCAACGTCCTGACTTTC. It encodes CASSSRAGANVLTF.

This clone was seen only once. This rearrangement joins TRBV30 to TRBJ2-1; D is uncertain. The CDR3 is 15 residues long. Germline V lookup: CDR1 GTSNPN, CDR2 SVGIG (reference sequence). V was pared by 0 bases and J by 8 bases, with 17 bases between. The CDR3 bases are TGTGCCTGGAGTGTAAATGCCGGCTTATCCTATGAGCAGTTCTTC. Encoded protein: CAWSVNAGLSYEQFF.

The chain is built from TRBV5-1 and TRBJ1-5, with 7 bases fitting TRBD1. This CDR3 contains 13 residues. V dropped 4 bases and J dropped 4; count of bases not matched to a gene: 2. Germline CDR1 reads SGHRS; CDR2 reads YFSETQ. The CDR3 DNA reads TGCGCCAGCAGCGAGACAGGGAATCAGCCCCAGCATTTT. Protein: CASSETGNQPQHF.

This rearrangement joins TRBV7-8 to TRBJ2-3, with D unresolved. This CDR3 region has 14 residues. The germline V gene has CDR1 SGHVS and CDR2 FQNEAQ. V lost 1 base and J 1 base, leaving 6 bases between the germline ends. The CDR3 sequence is CASSLVLRTDTQYF. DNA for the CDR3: TGTGCCAGCAGCTTAGTGTTACGCACAGATACGCAGTATTTT.

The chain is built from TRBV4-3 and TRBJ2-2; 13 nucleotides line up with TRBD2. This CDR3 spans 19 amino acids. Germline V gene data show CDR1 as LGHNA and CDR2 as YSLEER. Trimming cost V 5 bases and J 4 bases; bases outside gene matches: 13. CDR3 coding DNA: TGCGCCAGCAGCTACGGGACTAGCGGGATAAGGGGGATCACCGGGGAGCTGTTTTTT. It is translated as CASSYGTSGIRGITGELFF.

The CDR3 spells CAISGTSGGQEQFF. Here the CDR3 DNA reads TGTGCCATCAGCGGGACTAGCGGGGGCCAGGAGCAGTTCTTC. The chain joins TRBV10-3 to TRBJ2-1; 14 bases line up with TRBD2. The J segment lost 10 bases and the V segment lost 6 bases, leaving 5 bases of the junction unmatched. The CDR3 is 14 residues long. CDR1 is ENHRY, CDR2 SYGVKD, per germline.

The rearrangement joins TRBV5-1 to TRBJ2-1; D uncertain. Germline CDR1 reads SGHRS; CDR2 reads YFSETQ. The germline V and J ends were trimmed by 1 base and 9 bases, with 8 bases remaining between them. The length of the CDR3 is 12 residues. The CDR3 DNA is TGCGCCAGCAGCTTGCGGATTACTGAGCAGTTCTTC. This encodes CASSLRITEQFF.

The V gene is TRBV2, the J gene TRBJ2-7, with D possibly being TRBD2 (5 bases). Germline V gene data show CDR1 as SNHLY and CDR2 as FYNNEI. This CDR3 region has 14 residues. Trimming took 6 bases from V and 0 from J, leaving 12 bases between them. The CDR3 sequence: CASSKNRGSYEQYF. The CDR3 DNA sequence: TGTGCCAGCAGCAAAAATCGGGGCTCCTACGAGCAGTACTTC.

Here the CDR3 DNA reads TGTGCCAGCAGCGCAACTGGGGGTTGGAATGAGCAGTTCTTC. This codes for CASSATGGWNEQFF. The V and J genes are TRBV5-4 and TRBJ2-1; possibly TRBD1 or TRBD2 for D (5 bases each). Trimming pared 4 bases from V and 7 bases from J, leaving 15 bases between. Per germline, CDR1 SGHNT and CDR2 YYREEE (reference sequence). The length of the CDR3 is 14 residues.

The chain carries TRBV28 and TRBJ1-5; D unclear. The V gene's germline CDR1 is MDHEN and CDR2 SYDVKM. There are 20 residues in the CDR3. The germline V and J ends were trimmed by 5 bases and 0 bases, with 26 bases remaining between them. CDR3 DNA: TGTGCCAGCAGTACATACACCCTGGGAGGGCGGCAAGATAGCAATCAGCCCCAGCATTTT. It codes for CASSTYTLGGRQDSNQPQHF.

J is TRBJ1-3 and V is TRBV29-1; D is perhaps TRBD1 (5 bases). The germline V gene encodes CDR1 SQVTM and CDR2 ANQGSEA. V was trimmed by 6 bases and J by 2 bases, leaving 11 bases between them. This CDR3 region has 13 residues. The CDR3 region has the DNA TGCAGCGTGGGGGAGGTCGCTGGAAACACCATATATTTT. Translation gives CSVGEVAGNTIYF.

In DNA, the CDR3 is TGTGCCAGCAGCTTGGCCCCTACGACTAGCGGGACTTTGGGTACGCAGTATTTT. Amino acids: CASSLAPTTSGTLGTQYF. The J gene is TRBJ2-3, the V gene TRBV5-4, with 11 nucleotides matching TRBD2. The CDR3 is 18 residues long. Germline V gene lookup returns CDR1 SGHNT and CDR2 YYREEE (reference sequence). The trim removed 0 bases at V and 8 bases at J, leaving 14 bases unmatched. The full variable domain, in which reference TRBV5-4 and TRBJ2-3 provide the parts outside the CDR3, is ETGVTQSPTHLIKTRGQQVTLRCSSQSGHNTVSWYQQALGQGPQFIFQYYREEENGRGNFPPRFSGLQFPNYSSELNVNALELDDSALYLCASSLAPTTSGTLGTQYFGPGTRLTVL.